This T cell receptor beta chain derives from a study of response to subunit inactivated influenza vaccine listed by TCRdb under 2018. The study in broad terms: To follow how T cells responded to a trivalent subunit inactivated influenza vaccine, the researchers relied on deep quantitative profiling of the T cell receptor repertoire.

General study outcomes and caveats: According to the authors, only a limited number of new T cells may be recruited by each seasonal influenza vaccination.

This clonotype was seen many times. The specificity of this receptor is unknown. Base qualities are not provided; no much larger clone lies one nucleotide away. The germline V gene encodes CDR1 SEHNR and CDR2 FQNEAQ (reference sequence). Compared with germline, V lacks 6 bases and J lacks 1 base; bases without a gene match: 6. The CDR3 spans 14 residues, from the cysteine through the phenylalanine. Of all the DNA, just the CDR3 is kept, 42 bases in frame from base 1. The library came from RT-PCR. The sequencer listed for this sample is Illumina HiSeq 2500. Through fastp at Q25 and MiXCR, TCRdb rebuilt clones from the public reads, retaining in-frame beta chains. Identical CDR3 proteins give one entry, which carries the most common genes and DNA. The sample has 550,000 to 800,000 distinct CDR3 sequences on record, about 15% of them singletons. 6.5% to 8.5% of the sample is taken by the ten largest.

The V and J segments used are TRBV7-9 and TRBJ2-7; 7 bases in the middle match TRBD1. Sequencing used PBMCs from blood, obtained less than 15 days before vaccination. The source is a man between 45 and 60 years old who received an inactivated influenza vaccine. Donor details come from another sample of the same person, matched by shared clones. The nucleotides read TGTGCCAGCAGTTTCGGGGACAGTTCCTACGAGCAGTACTTC. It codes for CASSFGDSSYEQYF.